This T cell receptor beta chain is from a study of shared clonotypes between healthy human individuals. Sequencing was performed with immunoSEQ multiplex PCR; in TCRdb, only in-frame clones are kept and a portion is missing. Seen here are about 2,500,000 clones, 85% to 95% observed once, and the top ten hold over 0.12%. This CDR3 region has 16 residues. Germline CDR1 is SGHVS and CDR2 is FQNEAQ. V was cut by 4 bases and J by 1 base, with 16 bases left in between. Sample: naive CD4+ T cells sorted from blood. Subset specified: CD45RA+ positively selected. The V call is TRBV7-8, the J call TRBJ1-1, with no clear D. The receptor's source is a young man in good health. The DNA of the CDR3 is TGTGCCAGCAGCTCCCCTGGTGGATGGGGGAACACTGAAGCTTTCTTT. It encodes CASSSPGGWGNTEAFF.